Here is one TCR beta chain with its context. In the authors' workflow: Estimation of nucleated cell counts was performed using reference gene primer amplification. Profiling relied on immunoSEQ multiplex PCR, and the TCRdb table lists in-frame clones only, not all of them. V and J calls and clone size are given by that table; D and trimming were obtained from the DNA. This sample yields fewer than 300,000 clones, of which approximately 89% are seen a single time; approximately 9.8% belongs to the top ten. This sample stems from a study of blood T cell repertoires in COVID-19. Study information: Acute and convalescent COVID-19 specimens originated in the United States, Italy and Spain. The cDNA or gDNA used as material had been derived from T cells, B-cell-depleted T cells, or PBMCs.

Source material: peripheral blood. This TCR came from a man between 35 and 55 years old who had recovered from COVID-19.

CDR3: CASSQPLGNTGELFF. The CDR3 DNA reads as TGCGCCAGCAGCCAACCACTAGGGAACACCGGGGAGCTGTTTTTT. The genes are TRBV5-1 and TRBJ2-2, with a weak D call TRBD2 (5 bases). The V end was cut by 4 bases, the J end by 1 base, with 11 bases between. Germline CDR1 is SGHRS and CDR2 is YFSETQ. The CDR3 totals 15 residues.